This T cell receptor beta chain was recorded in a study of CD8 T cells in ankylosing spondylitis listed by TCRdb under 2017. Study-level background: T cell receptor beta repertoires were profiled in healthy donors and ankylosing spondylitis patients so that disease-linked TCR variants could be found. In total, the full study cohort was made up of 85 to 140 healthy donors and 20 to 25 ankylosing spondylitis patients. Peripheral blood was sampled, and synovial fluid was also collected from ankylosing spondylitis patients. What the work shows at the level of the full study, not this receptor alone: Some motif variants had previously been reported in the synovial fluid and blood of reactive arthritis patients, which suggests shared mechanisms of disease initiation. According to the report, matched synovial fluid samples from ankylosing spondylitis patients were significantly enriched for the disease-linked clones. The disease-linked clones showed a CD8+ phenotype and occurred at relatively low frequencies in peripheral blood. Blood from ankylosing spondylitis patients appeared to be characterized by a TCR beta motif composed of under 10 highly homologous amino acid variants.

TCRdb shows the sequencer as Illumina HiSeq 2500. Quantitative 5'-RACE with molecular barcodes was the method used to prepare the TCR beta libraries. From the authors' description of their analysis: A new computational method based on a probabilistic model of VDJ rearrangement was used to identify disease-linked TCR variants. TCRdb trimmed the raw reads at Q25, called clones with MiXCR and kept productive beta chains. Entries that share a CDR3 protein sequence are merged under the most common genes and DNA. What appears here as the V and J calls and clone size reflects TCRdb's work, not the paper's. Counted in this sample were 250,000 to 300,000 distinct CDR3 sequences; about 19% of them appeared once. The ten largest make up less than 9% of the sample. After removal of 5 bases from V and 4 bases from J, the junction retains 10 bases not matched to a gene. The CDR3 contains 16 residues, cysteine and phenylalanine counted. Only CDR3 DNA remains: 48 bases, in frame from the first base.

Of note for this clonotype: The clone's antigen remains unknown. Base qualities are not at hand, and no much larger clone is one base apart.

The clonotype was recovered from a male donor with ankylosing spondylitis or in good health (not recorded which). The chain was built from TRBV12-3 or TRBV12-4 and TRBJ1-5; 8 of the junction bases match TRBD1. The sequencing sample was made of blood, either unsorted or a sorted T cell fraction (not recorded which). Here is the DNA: TGTGCCAGCAGTACCAGACAGGGGAGGATTAATCAGCCCCAGCATTTT. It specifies CASSTRQGRINQPQHF.